This T cell receptor beta chain was sequenced in a study of OX40 agonist ivuxolimab in advanced cancers. Across the study: In this trial design, patients received ivuxolimab intravenously at 0.01 to 10 mg/kg every 2 weeks. Two patients with cutaneous melanoma and one with hepatocellular carcinoma, three in total, showed partial responses. General study results and limits: CD4+ and CD8+ blood T cells expanded clonally by week 6 at 0.1 to 3.0 mg/kg. Still undetermined is the antigen specificity of the expanded peripheral T cells.

Profiled with immunoSEQ multiplex PCR; TCRdb holds only in-frame clones, not every one. The sample consists of tens of thousands of clones, more than 75% of them appearing once. CDR3 size: 11 residues. Germline V CDR1 and CDR2: LNHDA, SQIVND (reference sequence). V was trimmed by 7 bases and J by 2 bases, leaving 2 bases between them. As for this clone: What it binds is not known.

Source: CD4+ or CD8+ T cells sorted from blood, taken in a trial of the OX40 agonist ivuxolimab. The genes are TRBV19 and TRBJ2-2; no clear D gene. The source of this sequence is an adult with an advanced solid tumor such as melanoma, head and neck, liver or kidney cancer. The CDR3 is CASKNTGELFF. The CDR3 coding sequence is TGTGCCAGTAAAAACACCGGGGAGCTGTTTTTT.